The present TCR beta chain was sequenced within a study of blood T cell repertoires in COVID-19. Across the study: The study drew acute and convalescent COVID-19 samples from the United States, Italy and Spain.

In germline, CDR1 is LNHDA, CDR2 SQIVND (reference sequence). CDR3 size: 16 residues. The J segment lost 1 base and the V segment lost 1 base, leaving 0 bases of the junction unmatched. Original data processing: The assay estimated nucleated cells by amplifying reference gene primers. Only in-frame clones appear in the TCRdb table, and some are missing; sequencing was by immunoSEQ multiplex PCR. The V and J calls and the clone size are those of that table, but D and trimming were determined from the DNA. Of some 180,000 clones listed, approximately 85% are singletons. Everyone who took part was about 18 to 90 years old, and they came from about 23 US areas. Clinical history as reported by participants underpinned cohort assignment.

Sequencing was carried out using PBMCs or T cells enriched from blood (not recorded which). The V gene is TRBV19, the J gene TRBJ1-5, with 11 bases aligning to TRBD1. The source of this sequence is a man aged 40-49 years who had recovered from COVID-19. CDR3 in DNA: TGTGCCAGTAGTATAGGGGACAGGGGGAGCAATCAGCCCCAGCATTTT. This translates into CASSIGDRGSNQPQHF.